Many counts were recorded for the clone carrying this TCR beta chain. Its antigen is not identified. Germline CDR1 is SGHTA and CDR2 is FQGNSA. The length of the CDR3 is 17 residues. J gave up 5 bases and V 4 bases, and 13 bases lay outside the gene matches. Study results and limitations: The TCR gene usage of tumor memory CD4+ T cells clustered together with blood and lymph node memory CD4+ cells and with lymph node naive CD4+ cells.

Semi-nested PCR with Nested Universal Primer A followed constant-region reverse priming of full-length variable regions. TCRdb re-derived calls from the 5' RACE reads in MiXCR, one entry per CDR3 protein. The repertoire includes under 65,000 distinct CDR3 sequences, roughly 28% of them detected once, and 3.2% sits in the top ten. The sample taken for sequencing was tumor-infiltrating memory CD4+ T cells sorted from the breast tumor. Subset of the sample: memory CD4+ T cells, CD4+CD45RO+CD25-. The genes are TRBV7-2 and TRBJ2-5, with 10 bases identical to TRBD2. The TCR sequence derives from a female donor with breast cancer. CDR3 in amino acids: CASSSLSGGARRETQYF. The CDR3 DNA follows: TGTGCCAGCAGCTCTCTAAGCGGGGGGGCCAGGCGGGAGACCCAGTACTTC.